This TCR beta chain was documented in a study of blood T cell repertoires in COVID-19 (dated by TCRdb to 2018 to 2020). Describing the broader study: Samples covering the acute and convalescent phases of COVID-19 were provided by collaborators in the United States, Italy and Spain. The prospective study material was composed of cDNA or gDNA derived from T cells, B-cell-depleted T cells, or PBMCs. Deeply sampled blood TCRbeta repertoires from subjects exposed to, actively infected with, or recovered from COVID-19 were included in the dataset. The repertoires were released in a freely available public database meant as a resource for research on the immune response to SARS-CoV-2. The samples were drawn from the first 160 participants of the ongoing ImmuneRACE study and from under 1,500 subjects provided by 6 global collaborators. Sample metadata almost always included a de-identified subject ID, COVID-19 status, age in years and sex. Where HLA class I and class II types were available, the types were taken from metadata supplied by the sample provider, not from assay-based typing.

Details on this clone: This receptor's antigen is unknown. No much larger clone is present one base from it, and per-base qualities are unavailable.

What the authors observed across the whole study: The amount of clinical and demographic metadata varied by source and participant and was provided uncurated.

Participants in the prospective study were aged roughly 18 to 100 years, lived in about two dozen United States geographic areas, and enrolled through a virtual design. In the prospective study, participants were assigned to cohorts based on the clinical history participants reported in a screening survey and a study questionnaire. Recovered participants in ImmuneRACE Cohort 3 were defined by two consecutive negative NP/OP PCR tests, clearance by a healthcare professional, or resolution of symptoms. In the prospective study, mobile phlebotomists collected whole blood, serum and a nasopharyngeal or oropharyngeal swab from each participant. Participants in the prospective study had the option to provide additional blood draws and questionnaires over a 2-month period. Blood samples from the prospective study were shipped frozen or at room temperature prior to DNA extraction. TCRbeta CDR3 regions were amplified from genomic DNA using the immunoSEQ Assay, a bias-controlled multiplex PCR. Per the original workflow: The number of nucleated cells in each sample was estimated from the amplification of reference gene primers within the assay. To quantify the absolute abundance of each unique TCRbeta CDR3 rearrangement, sequence reads were collapsed and filtered. Productive Simpson clonality was computed per sample as the square root of Simpson's diversity index over productive rearrangements. Here the immuneACCESS table is served through TCRdb, limited to in-frame sequences with V and J called. Missing clones are a known gap in these copies; in checked studies unresolved V genes cover under half, and the rest lacks a known reason. The V and J calls and the clone size are those of that table, but D and trimming were determined from the DNA. This sample holds under 200,000 clones; approximately 80% were observed only once. The top ten hold 8% to 13% of the sample.

Per the germline V gene, SGHAT is the CDR1 and FQNNGV is the CDR2. From its cysteine to its phenylalanine, the CDR3 spans 16 amino acids. Only the CDR3 DNA stays, 48 bases, in frame from base 1. V has 6 bases trimmed and J has 4 bases trimmed; junction bases matching no gene number 14. The chain uses TRBV11-2 and TRBJ1-1; TRBD1 lines up with 7 middle nucleotides. The source is a man aged 50 or older who had recovered from COVID-19. Sequences were obtained from PBMCs or T cells enriched from blood (not recorded which). CDR3 sequence: CASSRSMAGGITEAFF. The DNA sequence is given as TGTGCCAGCAGTCGAAGCATGGCAGGGGGAATCACTGAAGCTTTCTTT. The variable domain in full, with residues beyond the CDR3 obtained from the reference TRBV11-2 and TRBJ1-1 genes, is EAGVAQSPRYKIIEKRQSVAFWCNPISGHATLYWYQQILGQGPKLLIQFQNNGVVDDSQLPKDRFSAERLKGVDSTLKIQPAKLEDSAVYLCASSRSMAGGITEAFFGQGTRLTVV.